The 30 T cell receptor beta chains listed next were all sequenced from one sample in a study of blood T cell repertoires in COVID-19. Measured with immunoSEQ multiplex PCR; TCRdb has only the in-frame clones, and not every one. The data hold approximately 270,000 clones, with 70% to 85% observed a single time. Sequenced sample: peripheral blood. The origin of the receptors is a man at least 80 years old with acute or convalescent COVID-19.

V usage is TRBV5-6 and J usage is TRBJ1-6; TRBD1 agrees at 11 bases. Germline V gene lookup returns CDR1 SGHDT and CDR2 YYEEEE. CDR3 length: 15 residues. The trim removed 2 bases at V and 8 bases at J, leaving 3 bases unmatched. CDR3 sequence (DNA): TGTGCCAGCAGCTTCGGGACAGGGGGTTATTCACCCCTCCACTTT. Amino acid sequence: CASSFGTGGYSPLHF.

This chain uses TRBV28 with TRBJ1-6; no firm D call. CDR1 and CDR2 (germline): MDHEN, SYDVKM. V lost 6 bases to trimming and J lost 13 bases, with 13 bases between them. The CDR3 has 12 amino acids. The CDR3, as DNA: TGTGCCAGCAGGGCGGGCCTTTGGCCCCTCCACTTT. As protein: CASRAGLWPLHF.

Here the CDR3 reads CAIREGTRPNTGELFF. CDR3 DNA: TGTGCCATCAGAGAGGGGACTCGTCCGAACACCGGGGAGCTGTTTTTT. The V gene is TRBV10-3, the J gene TRBJ2-2; tentatively, D is TRBD2 (6 bases). This CDR3 spans 16 amino acids. V was shortened by 6 bases and J by 0 bases, with 14 bases between the two germline ends. CDR1 ENHRY and CDR2 SYGVKD come from the germline V gene.

The chain combines TRBV4-1 with TRBJ2-7; 9 bases match TRBD1. Germline CDR1 reads MGHRA; CDR2 reads YSYEKL. V lost 0 bases to trimming and J lost 3 bases; unmatched junction nucleotides: 3. The CDR3 spans 15 residues. CDR3 sequence reads: CASSQDYRGLYEQYF. The DNA for the CDR3 is TGCGCCAGCAGCCAAGATTACAGGGGGCTCTACGAGCAGTACTTC.

J is TRBJ2-2 and V is TRBV7-3, with 8 bases fitting TRBD2. Germline CDR1 is SGHTA and CDR2 is FQGTGA. This CDR3 has 15 residues. V lost 5 bases to trimming and J lost 5 bases; unmatched junction nucleotides: 7. CDR3 bases: TGTGCCAGCAGCCCTCGCTTAGCGGGAACCGGGGAGCTGTTTTTT. This translates into CASSPRLAGTGELFF.

This rearrangement joins TRBV6-6 to TRBJ2-7; D perhaps matches TRBD1 (6 bases). Germline V gives CDR1 MNHNY, CDR2 SVGAGI (reference sequence). Trimming stripped 0 bases from V and 3 bases from J, with 12 bases between. The CDR3 consists of 15 residues. Here the CDR3 DNA reads TGTGCCAGCAGTTACTCTCTGCAGGGGATCTACGAGCAGTACTTC. This gives the protein CASSYSLQGIYEQYF.

The V gene is TRBV2, the J gene TRBJ2-7; possible D gene TRBD2, 5 bases. The CDR3 spans 14 residues. The V end was cut by 7 bases, the J end by 1 base, with 14 bases between. The germline V gene encodes CDR1 SNHLY and CDR2 FYNNEI. DNA for the CDR3: TGTGCCAGCACCCAACGGGGTCGTTCCTACGAGCAGTACTTC. Translation: CASTQRGRSYEQYF.

The CDR3: CASSPQGARNTEAFF. The CDR3, as DNA: TGTGCCAGCAGTCCACAGGGGGCGCGGAACACTGAAGCTTTCTTT. The gene calls are TRBV2 and TRBJ1-1, with 9 nucleotides matching TRBD1. J lost 1 base, V lost 5 bases, and 5 bases had no gene match. This CDR3 is 15 amino acids long. Germline CDR1 is SNHLY and CDR2 is FYNNEI.

The CDR3 DNA sequence: TGTGCCACTCGGGACAGGGGGTTTAGCAATCAGCCCCAGCATTTT. This codes for CATRDRGFSNQPQHF. V gene TRBV19 combines with J gene TRBJ1-5, with 11 bases matching TRBD1. Germline V gives CDR1 LNHDA, CDR2 SQIVND (reference sequence). V gave up 10 bases and J gave up 0 bases; unmatched junction bases: 5. The CDR3 totals 15 residues.

This clone was seen only a few times. The gene calls are TRBV3-1 (or the pseudogene TRBV3-2) and TRBJ1-1; D gene ambiguous. V was trimmed by 3 bases and J by 1 base, leaving 6 bases between them. This CDR3 is 13 amino acids long. The V gene's germline CDR1 is LGHDT and CDR2 YNNKEL (reference sequence). The CDR3 sequence: CASSQFRNTEAFF. The DNA of the CDR3 is TGTGCCAGCAGCCAGTTCAGGAACACTGAAGCTTTCTTT.

The chain is built from TRBV5-1 and TRBJ2-7; D is perhaps TRBD2 (6 bases). The V and J ends lost 7 bases and 4 bases respectively, with 15 bases between them. The germline gives CDR1 SGHRS, CDR2 YFSETQ. The CDR3 contains 13 residues. The CDR3 DNA reads TGCGCCAGCTCCCAGGGACTTCGGTACGAGCAGTACTTC. Protein product: CASSQGLRYEQYF. The full variable domain, with the rest looked up from reference TRBV5-1 and TRBJ2-7, is KAGVTQTPRYLIKTRGQQVTLSCSPISGHRSVSWYQQTPGQGLQFLFEYFSETQRNKGNFPGRFSGRQFSNSRSEMNVSTLELGDSALYLCASSQGLRYEQYFGPGTRLTVT.

The chain couples TRBV7-6 to TRBJ1-5; 7 positions agree with TRBD1. This CDR3 region has 15 residues. The V gene end was trimmed by 5 bases and the J gene end by 3 bases; junction bases not matched to a gene: 7. CDR1 is SGHVS and CDR2 is FNYEAQ in the germline V gene. DNA for the CDR3: TGTGCCAGCAGCCTCGGGACAGCCGCCAATCAGCCCCAGCATTTT. Translating it yields CASSLGTAANQPQHF.

The gene calls are TRBV7-9 and TRBJ2-1, with 10 bases lining up with TRBD1. V gave up 1 base and J gave up 9 bases; unmatched junction bases: 6. The CDR3 sequence is 15 residues long. CDR1 and CDR2 from the germline V gene are SEHNR and FQNEAQ (reference sequence). The CDR3 DNA reads TGTGCCAGCAGCTTAGGACAGGGGGCGAGGGGTGAGCAGTTCTTC. Encoded protein: CASSLGQGARGEQFF.

The rearrangement joins TRBV4-1 to TRBJ1-2; possibly TRBD1 for D (5 bases). CDR1 MGHRA and CDR2 YSYEKL come from the germline V gene. The CDR3 runs 14 residues. Trimming cost V 0 bases and J 5 bases, with 10 bases left between them. The CDR3: CASSQEPGLYGYTF. The CDR3 DNA follows: TGCGCCAGCAGCCAAGAGCCAGGGCTTTATGGCTACACCTTC.

This clone came up a few times. The chain employs TRBV7-2 and TRBJ2-5, with 7 nucleotides matching TRBD1. The CDR3 consists of 16 residues. Per germline, CDR1 SGHTA and CDR2 FQGNSA. Trimming took 5 bases from V and 4 from J; bases not matched to a gene: 13. Here the CDR3 reads CASSEGQGVAGETQYF. The CDR3 region has the DNA TGTGCCAGCAGCGAAGGCCAGGGGGTGGCTGGAGAGACCCAGTACTTC.

This clone was seen a few times. This chain connects TRBV2 to TRBJ2-7, with a weak D call TRBD2 (6 bases). Deletions cut 6 bases from V and 3 bases from J, with 21 bases between. The V gene's germline CDR1 is SNHLY and CDR2 FYNNEI. The length of the CDR3 is 16 residues. The CDR3 spells CASRWGSGGKFYEQYF. CDR3 nucleotide sequence: TGTGCCAGCAGGTGGGGGTCTGGCGGGAAGTTCTACGAGCAGTACTTC.

The chain is built from TRBV6-5 and TRBJ1-4, with TRBD1 matching 9 bases. Germline V CDR1 and CDR2: MNHEY, SVGAGI. V lost 9 bases and J lost 8; bases outside the gene matches: 10. The CDR3 totals 14 residues. Here the CDR3 DNA reads TGTGCCAGTAGCCCGGGACAGGGTTGGGAAAAACTGTTTTTT. This codes for CASSPGQGWEKLFF.

This clone was counted a single time. This chain joins TRBV12-3 or TRBV12-4 and TRBJ2-7; 8 nucleotides match TRBD1. The junction had 7 bases not matched to a gene; V was cut back by 5 bases and J by 7 bases. This CDR3 is 13 amino acids long. The CDR3 sequence: CASSTGQGLEQYF. The CDR3 region has the DNA TGTGCCAGCAGTACCGGACAGGGATTAGAGCAGTACTTC.

V and J are TRBV7-7 and TRBJ1-1, with 9 positions matching TRBD1. V shed 6 bases, J shed 1 base, and the junction held 6 bases outside the gene matches. The CDR3 sequence is 15 residues long. The germline gives CDR1 SSHAT, CDR2 FNYEAQ (reference sequence). The CDR3 region has the DNA TGTGCCAGCAGTTCTCGGACAGGGGAGAACACTGAAGCTTTCTTT. It yields the protein CASSSRTGENTEAFF. Full variable domain (remainder filled in from reference TRBV7-7 and TRBJ1-1): GAGVSQSPRYKVTKRGQDVTLRCDPISSHATLYWYQQALGQGPEFLTYFNYEAQPDKSGLPSDRFSAERPEGSISTLTIQRTEQRDSAMYRCASSSRTGENTEAFFGQGTRLTVV.

There are a few counts of this clone. The rearrangement joins TRBV5-1 to TRBJ2-7; 8 nucleotides align to TRBD1. Germline V gene lookup returns CDR1 SGHRS and CDR2 YFSETQ. The CDR3 spans 15 residues. After removal of 4 bases from V and 3 bases from J, the junction contained 9 bases not matched to a gene. The CDR3 DNA reads TGCGCCAGCAGCAAGGGACAGGTGAATAACTACGAGCAGTACTTC. Protein sequence: CASSKGQVNNYEQYF.

The rearrangement uses TRBV20-1 and TRBJ1-1, with 11 positions matching TRBD1. This CDR3 has 11 residues. Germline V CDR1 and CDR2: DFQATT, SNEGSKA (reference sequence). CDR3 sequence: CRGQGGTEAFF. For the CDR3, the DNA is TGCAGGGGACAGGGGGGGACTGAAGCTTTCTTT.

V usage is TRBV30 and J usage is TRBJ2-7, with 9 bases identical to TRBD1. The CDR3 has 12 amino acids. The junction had 3 bases not matched to a gene; V was cut back by 5 bases and J by 4 bases. Germline values: CDR1 GTSNPN, CDR2 SVGIG (reference sequence). CDR3 nucleotide sequence: TGTGCCTGGGACAGGGGGAGTTACGAGCAGTACTTC. Residues: CAWDRGSYEQYF.

The chain employs TRBV24-1 and TRBJ2-3, with D possibly TRBD1 on 5 matching bases. CDR3 size: 14 residues. In germline, CDR1 is KGHDR, CDR2 SFDVKD. V was pared by 2 bases and J by 3 bases, with 8 bases between. The chain's CDR3 is CATSDSGLTDTQYF. CDR3 nucleotides: TGTGCCACCAGTGATTCAGGGTTAACAGATACGCAGTATTTT.

The rearrangement uses TRBV12-3 or TRBV12-4 and TRBJ1-2; TRBD1 aligns across 7 bases. This CDR3 is 13 amino acids long. V was clipped by 5 bases and J by 6 bases; unmatched bases: 6. This CDR3 is CASSPPTGHGYTF. Here the CDR3 DNA reads TGTGCCAGCAGTCCCCCGACAGGGCATGGCTACACCTTC.

The CDR3 sequence is CASSKQSALLNEQFF. For the CDR3, the DNA is TGCGCCAGCAGTAAGCAGAGCGCCCTTTTGAATGAGCAGTTCTTC. This chain connects TRBV5-1 to TRBJ2-1; no definite D call. V was clipped by 5 bases and J by 7 bases, with 19 bases between them. The CDR3 runs 15 residues. CDR1 and CDR2 (germline): SGHRS, YFSETQ.

The gene calls are TRBV7-2 and TRBJ1-3; TRBD1 agrees at 9 bases. After removal of 5 bases from V and 0 bases from J, the junction contained 5 bases not matched to a gene. Per germline, CDR1 SGHTA and CDR2 FQGNSA. The CDR3 contains 16 residues. DNA of the CDR3: TGTGCCAGCAGCCGGGACAGGGCGCACTCTGGAAACACCATATATTTT. It codes for CASSRDRAHSGNTIYF.

This sequence joins TRBV2 and TRBJ2-7, with TRBD2 identical over 8 bases. The CDR3 totals 17 residues. Germline lookup yields CDR1 SNHLY and CDR2 FYNNEI. V dropped 1 base and J dropped 2; count of bases not matched to a gene: 10. Here the CDR3 DNA reads TGTGCCAGCAGTGAAGGGGGTGCGGGGGGCCGAGCCTACGAGCAGTACTTC. Its translation is CASSEGGAGGRAYEQYF.

The rearrangement joins TRBV6-6 to TRBJ1-3, with a possible D match to TRBD1 (6 bases). The germline V gene encodes CDR1 MNHNY and CDR2 SVGAGI (reference sequence). Between the trimmed V and J ends, which lost 0 bases and 2 bases, there was a span of 8 bases. This CDR3 is 15 amino acids long. This CDR3 is CASSYSAGAGNTIYF. CDR3 DNA sequence: TGTGCCAGCAGTTACTCGGCAGGGGCTGGAAACACCATATATTTT.

The chain recombines TRBV24-1 with TRBJ1-5, with D tentatively TRBD1 (5 bases). V lost 6 bases and J 5 bases, leaving 22 bases between the germline ends. The CDR3 has 17 residues. CDR1 is KGHDR and CDR2 is SFDVKD in the germline V gene. CDR3 in DNA: TGTGCCACCAGTCCTCATACAGGTGGGACTCTGGATCAGCCCCAGCATTTT. This translates into CATSPHTGGTLDQPQHF.

This chain uses TRBV30 with TRBJ1-2; D remains unclear. Germline V gene data show CDR1 as GTSNPN and CDR2 as SVGIG (reference sequence). The CDR3 extends over 12 amino acids. Trimming removed 0 bases from V and 7 bases from J, with 9 bases in between. The CDR3 is CAWSVTGSGYTF. CDR3 DNA: TGTGCCTGGAGTGTAACGGGAAGTGGCTACACCTTC.